A single sample is the source of the 17 T cell receptor beta chains below, sequenced in a study of CD8+CD57+ T cells in acquired aplastic anemia (dated by TCRdb to 2016 to 2019). Expansion of CD8+CD57+ cells had been shown by flow cytometry in the patients chosen for sequencing. For sequencing, an Illumina HiSeq 2000 was employed. Genomic DNA served as template for TCR beta VDJ combination and CDR3 sequence profiling. The raw public reads went through TCRdb reprocessing: fastp at Q25, MiXCR clone calling, in-frame beta chains kept. For every CDR3 protein sequence, its rows merge into one entry that carries the most common genes and DNA. For this sample there are about half a million distinct CDR3 sequences; roughly a third appear just once. The leading ten clones occupy nearly 0.85% of the sample. Sequenced sample: sorted CD4+, CD8+, or CD8+CD57+ T cells (not recorded which) from PBMCs. The receptors stem from a human donor with aplastic anemia.

Note on this clonotype: This could be a read error, since a much larger clone is one nucleotide away. This chain links TRBV11-1 with TRBJ2-7; D gene unclear. The CDR3 extends over 17 amino acids. In germline, CDR1 is SGHAT, CDR2 FQDESV (reference sequence). The V end was cut by 5 bases, the J end by 2 bases, with 22 bases between. The CDR3 is CASSRLSRRPIAYEQYF. As DNA, the CDR3 is TGTGCCAGCAGCCGCCTATCCCGACGGCCTATCGCCTACGAGCAGTACTTC.

The V gene is TRBV11-1, the J gene TRBJ2-3; D is unclear. Germline V gene data show CDR1 as SGHAT and CDR2 as FQDESV (reference sequence). This CDR3 is 16 amino acids long. Trimming took off 6 bases at V and 0 bases at J, with 16 bases between the two ends. The CDR3 here is CASSLFVFVSTDTQYF. CDR3 sequence (DNA): TGTGCCAGCAGTCTTTTTGTCTTCGTTAGCACAGATACGCAGTATTTT.

Comment on this clonotype: A much larger clone differs by one base, so this may be a read error. V usage is TRBV11-2 and J usage is TRBJ1-2; D possibly corresponds to TRBD1 (5 bases). Germline lookup yields CDR1 SGHAT and CDR2 FQNNGV. The CDR3 has 15 residues. The CDR3 is CANSPGNRLGYGYTF. Here the CDR3 DNA reads TGTGCCAACAGCCCAGGGAATAGGCTCGGTTATGGCTACACCTTC. Together with reference TRBV11-2 and TRBJ1-2, the CDR3 gives the full variable domain: EAGVAQSPRYKIIEKRQSVAFWCNPISGHATLYWYQQILGQGPKLLIQFQNNGVVDDSQLPKDRFSAERLKGVDSTLKIQPAKLEDSAVYLCANSPGNRLGYGYTFGSGTRLTVV.

A note on this clonotype: One end of the junction varies from germline; a read error may be responsible. This chain uses TRBV25-1 with TRBJ1-3; D unresolved. This CDR3 contains 14 residues. Germline V gene sequence: CDR1 MGHDK, CDR2 SYGVNS. CDR3 sequence: CPSSDRLSGNTIYF. The DNA for the CDR3 is TGTCCCAGCAGTGACCGGTTGTCTGGAAACACCATATATTTT.

This sequence joins TRBV4-1 and TRBJ2-7, with D perhaps being TRBD1 or TRBD2 (6 bases each). The CDR3 has 15 amino acids. The ends were cut back, 4 bases at V and 2 bases at J, with 15 bases in the middle. The germline CDR1 and CDR2 sequences are MGHRA and YSYEKL. The CDR3 DNA follows: TGCGCCAGCAGCCTCACGGGGGCGCCTCCCTACGAGCAGTACTTC. Translation gives CASSLTGAPPYEQYF.

This clonotype was recorded a few times. V is TRBV12-3 or TRBV12-4 and J is TRBJ1-2; tentative D call: TRBD1 (5 bases). The CDR3 is 14 residues long. The germline V and J ends were trimmed by 6 bases and 4 bases, with 15 bases remaining between them. CDR3 nucleotides: TGTGCCAGCAGGATAAGCGCAGGGCCCTATGGCTACACCTTC. As protein: CASRISAGPYGYTF.

This clonotype occurred a few times. The chain uses TRBV20-1 and TRBJ1-6; 9 bases agree with TRBD1. CDR1 is DFQATT, CDR2 SNEGSKA, per germline (reference sequence). Losses at the gene ends were 6 bases for V and 0 bases for J; bases not matched to a gene: 6. The CDR3 contains 16 residues. The CDR3 spells CSARTQGASYNSPLHF. The CDR3, as DNA: TGCAGTGCCCGAACACAGGGGGCCTCCTATAATTCACCCCTCCACTTT.

This chain connects TRBV24-1 to TRBJ2-1; 8 bases map to TRBD2. The CDR3 extends over 14 amino acids. With 12 bases clipped from V and 9 bases from J, the junction kept 15 bases outside the gene matches. Germline V gene data show CDR1 as KGHDR and CDR2 as SFDVKD. CDR3 region: CAFPPGGASGEQFF. DNA for the CDR3: TGTGCCTTCCCCCCCGGGGGGGCATCGGGTGAGCAGTTCTTC.

J is TRBJ1-6 and V is TRBV11-2, with TRBD1 matching over 7 bases. Germline CDR1 reads SGHAT; CDR2 reads FQNNGV. This CDR3 contains 13 residues. Trimming took 7 bases from V and 6 from J; bases not matched to a gene: 3. CDR3 amino acids: CASIDRVNSPLHF. Written as DNA, the CDR3 is TGTGCCAGCATAGACAGGGTTAATTCACCCCTCCACTTT.

This clonotype was seen ten or more times. The V and J genes are TRBV2 and TRBJ1-5, with a weak D call TRBD1 (5 bases). Germline loops: CDR1 SNHLY, CDR2 FYNNEI. This CDR3 has 19 residues. V lost 6 bases to trimming and J lost 0 bases, with 24 bases between them. CDR3 sequence reads: CASRTVVPGRTHSNQPQHF. CDR3 DNA: TGTGCCAGCAGGACGGTGGTTCCGGGACGGACTCATAGCAATCAGCCCCAGCATTTT. Full variable domain (missing parts from reference TRBV2 and TRBJ1-5): EPEVTQTPSHQVTQMGQEVILRCVPISNHLYFYWYRQILGQKVEFLVSFYNNEISEKSEIFDDQFSVERPDGSNFTLKIRSTKLEDSAMYFCASRTVVPGRTHSNQPQHFGDGTRLSIL.

The CDR3 DNA sequence: TGTGCCAGCAGCTTAACGGCAGGGGGCGCAACTGAAGCTTTCTTT. This codes for CASSLTAGGATEAFF. The gene calls are TRBV5-5 and TRBJ1-1, with 8 bases identical to TRBD1. Unmatched junction bases numbered 8, after V lost 2 bases and J lost 5 bases. Germline V gene lookup returns CDR1 SGHKS and CDR2 YYEKEE (reference sequence). This CDR3 is built from 15 residues.

This clonotype was found a few times. The V call is TRBV5-5, the J call TRBJ1-3; D unresolved. V lost 0 bases and J 2 bases, leaving 9 bases between the germline ends. Germline values: CDR1 SGHKS, CDR2 YYEKEE (reference sequence). The CDR3 extends over 15 amino acids. The CDR3 here is CASSLGLDTGNTIYF. CDR3 coding DNA: TGTGCCAGCAGCTTGGGGTTAGATACTGGAAACACCATATATTTT.

The table lists this clonotype with many counts. The chain joins TRBV10-1 to TRBJ2-7, with a weak D call TRBD2 (7 bases). V lost 6 bases and J lost 3, with 18 bases in between. CDR3 length equals 15 residues. Germline assignment: CDR1 WNHNN and CDR2 SYGVQD (reference sequence). For the CDR3, the DNA is TGCGCCAGCAGCAACAAGGGGGGGCCTCTCTACGAGCAGTACTTC. Residues: CASSNKGGPLYEQYF.

V is TRBV5-6 and J is TRBJ2-5; D may correspond to TRBD1 or TRBD2 (5 bases each). The CDR3 is 14 amino acids. CDR1 is SGHDT, CDR2 YYEEEE, per germline. The germline V and J ends were trimmed by 6 bases and 2 bases, with 14 bases remaining between them. The CDR3 is CASIIRDAQETQYF. The CDR3 DNA is TGTGCCAGCATCATCCGGGACGCTCAAGAGACCCAGTACTTC.

The chain joins TRBV5-1 to TRBJ2-7; the match to TRBD2 covers 10 bases. Germline V gene sequence: CDR1 SGHRS, CDR2 YFSETQ. The CDR3 consists of 13 residues. V gave up 5 bases and J gave up 7 bases; unmatched junction bases: 6. CDR3 DNA: TGCGCCAGCAGTAATCTAGCGGGAGAGGAGCAGTACTTC. Its protein product is CASSNLAGEEQYF.

In DNA, the CDR3 is TGTGCCAGCAGCCAAACAGGGTCCATAAGCAATCAGCCCCAGCATTTT. Protein sequence: CASSQTGSISNQPQHF. The chain has TRBV3-1 and TRBJ1-5; a possible D gene is TRBD1 (6 bases). Germline V gene data show CDR1 as LGHDT and CDR2 as YNNKEL (reference sequence). The CDR3 totals 16 residues. The V and J ends lost 2 bases and 1 base respectively, with 12 bases between them.

The genes are TRBV3-1 and TRBJ1-6, with no clear D. This CDR3 is built from 14 residues. V gave up 2 bases and J gave up 10 bases, with 12 bases separating them. Germline-derived CDR1 and CDR2 are LGHDT and YNNKEL (reference sequence). CDR3 in amino acids: CASSQRVIESPLHF. The CDR3 region has the DNA TGTGCCAGCAGCCAAAGGGTTATAGAATCACCCCTCCACTTT.